This T cell receptor beta chain was profiled in a study of CD8+ T cells in alopecia areata. At the level of the study: Treated patients were dosed with oral tofacitinib, taking 5 to 10 mg twice daily. Whole-study findings and limits: Among the top 100, expanded CD8+ clones, as well as scalp clonality, were significantly decreased by tofacitinib. Tofacitinib did not eliminate many expanded lesional clones from scalp or blood.

Extracted RNA was reverse transcribed, and the resulting cDNA served as sequencing template. The data were produced by immunoSEQ multiplex PCR, yet TCRdb's version contains in-frame clones alone and is incomplete. The sample has about 190,000 clones; around 66% are singletons. Sample treatment: oral pan-JAK inhibitor, 5-10 mg twice daily. Alopecia areata patients gave lesional scalp punch biopsies and peripheral blood samples. Regarding this clone: Its antigen is unknown.

The CDR3 contains 14 residues. V was shortened by 0 bases and J by 8 bases, with 13 bases between the two germline ends. Per the germline V gene, CDR1 is MGHRA and CDR2 is YSYEKL. This chain joins TRBV4-1 and TRBJ1-2; no definite D call. This sequence originates from a human donor with alopecia areata. The sample consisted of CD4+ T cells sorted from blood, taken at week 4, from a patient treated with tofacitinib. The CDR3 spells CASSQEGPTRGYTF. The CDR3 DNA is TGCGCCAGCAGCCAAGAAGGTCCGACGCGAGGCTACACCTTC.